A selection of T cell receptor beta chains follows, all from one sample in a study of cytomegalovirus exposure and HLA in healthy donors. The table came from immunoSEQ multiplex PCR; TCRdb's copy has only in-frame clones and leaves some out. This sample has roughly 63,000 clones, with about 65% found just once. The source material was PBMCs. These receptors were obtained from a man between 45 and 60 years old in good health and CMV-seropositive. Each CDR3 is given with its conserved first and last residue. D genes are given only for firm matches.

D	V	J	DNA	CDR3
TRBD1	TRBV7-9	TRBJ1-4	TGTGCCAGCAGCGGCCCGGACAGGGGGAGAACTAATGAAAAACTGTTTTTT	CASSGPDRGRTNEKLFF
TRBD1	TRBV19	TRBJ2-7	TGTGCCAGTAGACCGGGACAGTATCCCTACGAGCAGTACTTC	CASRPGQYPYEQYF
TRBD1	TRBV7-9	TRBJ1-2	TGTGCCAGCAGCTCGGACAGGGGGTACTATGGCTACACCTTC	CASSSDRGYYGYTF
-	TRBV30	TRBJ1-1	TGTGCCTGGAAGGCCGAGACAGTAAACACTGAAGCTTTCTTT	CAWKAETVNTEAFF
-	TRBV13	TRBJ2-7	TGTGCCAGCAGCTCCGGACAGCGTTACTACGAGCAGTACTTC	CASSSGQRYYEQYF
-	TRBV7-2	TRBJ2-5	TGTGCCAGCAGCCCCTTAGCACGGGGAGGGACCCAGTACTTC	CASSPLARGGTQYF
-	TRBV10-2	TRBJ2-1	TGCGCCAGCAGTGGGCTCGATGAGCAGTTCTTC	CASSGLDEQFF
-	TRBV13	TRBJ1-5	TGTGCCAGCAGCTCCCGAGATAGCAATCAGCCCCAGCATTTT	CASSSRDSNQPQHF
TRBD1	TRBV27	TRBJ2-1	TGTGCCAGCAGTTTAGGGACAGCAGTCAATGAGCAGTTCTTC	CASSLGTAVNEQFF
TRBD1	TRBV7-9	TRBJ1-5	TGTGCCAGCAGCCGAGGTACAGGGGGCCTCTATAGCAATCAGCCCCAGCATTTT	CASSRGTGGLYSNQPQHF